These 2 T cell receptor beta chains originate from one sample sequenced in a study of blood T cell repertoires in COVID-19. Repertoires were generated with immunoSEQ multiplex PCR, while TCRdb's copy carries only in-frame clones and drops some. The top ten clones hold less than 5% of a sample with 9,500 to 15,000 clones, approximately 80% of them seen once. Sequencing input: peripheral blood. These receptors were obtained from a woman aged 60-75 years with acute or convalescent COVID-19.

This chain uses TRBV30 with TRBJ1-1; TRBD1 aligns across 7 bases. Germline CDR1 and CDR2: GTSNPN and SVGIG (reference sequence). This CDR3 has 14 residues. V shed 2 bases and J 8 bases; nucleotides not matched to a gene: 11. CDR3 nucleotides: TGTGCCTGGAGTCCGGGGACCGGGACAGAAGAAGCTTTCTTT. Translated, it gives CAWSPGTGTEEAFF.

This clone was observed once. The chain has TRBV13 and TRBJ1-1; the D gene is possibly TRBD1 (5 bases). In germline, CDR1 is PRHDT, CDR2 FYEKMQ (reference sequence). The CDR3 covers 16 residues. V was shortened by 3 bases and J by 0 bases, with 14 bases between the two germline ends. CDR3 sequence: CASSLGPGGMNTEAFF. CDR3 sequence (DNA): TGTGCCAGCAGCTTGGGCCCTGGGGGGATGAACACTGAAGCTTTCTTT.